The text below deals with one TCR beta chain. Its target is unknown. Only in-frame clones appear in the TCRdb table, and some are missing; sequencing was by immunoSEQ multiplex PCR. In the table there are 50,000 to 65,000 clones, around 90% of which are singletons. CDR1 is SGHAT, CDR2 FQNNGV, per germline. This CDR3 is 17 amino acids long. Unmatched junction bases numbered 1, after V lost 0 bases and J lost 0 bases. These data originate in a study of identifying expanded T cells in peripheral blood. General observations from the study: Over about two and four weeks, about 17 and 20 clones changed, versus 1.2 between replicates. Across healthy donors, higher total template counts meant significantly greater roughly 2-week count variance.

During the collection period, no donor immune events like infections were recorded. The rearrangement links TRBV11-2 to TRBJ2-5; 13 positions agree with TRBD2. Sample: blood. This clonotype was sampled from a person aged 18-69 years in good health. The CDR3 nucleotides are TGTGCCAGCAGCTTAGAACTAGCGGGAGGGTACCAAGAGACCCAGTACTTC. It codes for CASSLELAGGYQETQYF.